The clone carrying this TCR beta chain was picked up many times. The sorted Tregs were CD4+CD25+CD127-/low cells. The V and J ends lost 0 bases and 5 bases respectively, with 3 bases between them. This CDR3 is built from 12 residues. Germline lookup yields CDR1 MGHRA and CDR2 YSYEKL. Constant-region reverse primers amplified full-length variable regions, followed by semi-nested Nested Universal Primer A PCR. Each CDR3 protein gets one entry after TCRdb re-called the 5' RACE reads with MiXCR. The sample shows approximately 40,000 distinct CDR3 sequences, 22% of them seen only once. The sample taken for sequencing was Tregs sorted from blood. The chain employs TRBV4-1 and TRBJ2-3; no reliable D call. This clonotype originated in a female donor with breast cancer. CDR3: CASSQEKDTQYF. As DNA, the CDR3 is TGCGCCAGCAGCCAAGAGAAAGATACGCAGTATTTT.